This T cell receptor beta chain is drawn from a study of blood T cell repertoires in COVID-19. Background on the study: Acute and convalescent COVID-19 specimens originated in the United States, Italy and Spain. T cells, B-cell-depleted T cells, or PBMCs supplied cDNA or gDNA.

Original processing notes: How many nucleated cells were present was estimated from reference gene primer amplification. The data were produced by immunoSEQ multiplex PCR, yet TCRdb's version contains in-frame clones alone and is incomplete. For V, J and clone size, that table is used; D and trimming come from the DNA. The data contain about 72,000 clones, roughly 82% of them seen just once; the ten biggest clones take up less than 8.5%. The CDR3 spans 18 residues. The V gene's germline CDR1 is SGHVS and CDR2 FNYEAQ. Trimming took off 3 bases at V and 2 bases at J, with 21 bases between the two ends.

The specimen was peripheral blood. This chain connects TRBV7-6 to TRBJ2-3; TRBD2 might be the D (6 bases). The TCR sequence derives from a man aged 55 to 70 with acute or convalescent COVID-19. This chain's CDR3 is CASSFPRNSGTYTDTQYF. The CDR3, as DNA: TGTGCCAGCAGCTTCCCTCGAAATAGCGGAACATACACAGATACGCAGTATTTT.